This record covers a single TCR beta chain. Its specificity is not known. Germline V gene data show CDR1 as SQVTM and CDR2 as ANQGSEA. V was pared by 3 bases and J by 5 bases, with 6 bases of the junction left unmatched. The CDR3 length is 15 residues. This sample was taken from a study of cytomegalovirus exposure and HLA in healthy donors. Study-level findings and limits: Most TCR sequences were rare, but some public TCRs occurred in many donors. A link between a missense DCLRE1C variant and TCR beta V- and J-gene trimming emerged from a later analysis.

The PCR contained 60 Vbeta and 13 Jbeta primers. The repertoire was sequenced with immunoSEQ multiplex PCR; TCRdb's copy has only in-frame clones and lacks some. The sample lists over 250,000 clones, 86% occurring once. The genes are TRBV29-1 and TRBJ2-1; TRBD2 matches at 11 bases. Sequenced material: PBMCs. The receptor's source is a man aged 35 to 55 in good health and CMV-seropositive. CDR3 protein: CSVEAAGLADNEQFF. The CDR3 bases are TGCAGCGTTGAGGCCGCGGGACTAGCGGACAATGAGCAGTTCTTC.